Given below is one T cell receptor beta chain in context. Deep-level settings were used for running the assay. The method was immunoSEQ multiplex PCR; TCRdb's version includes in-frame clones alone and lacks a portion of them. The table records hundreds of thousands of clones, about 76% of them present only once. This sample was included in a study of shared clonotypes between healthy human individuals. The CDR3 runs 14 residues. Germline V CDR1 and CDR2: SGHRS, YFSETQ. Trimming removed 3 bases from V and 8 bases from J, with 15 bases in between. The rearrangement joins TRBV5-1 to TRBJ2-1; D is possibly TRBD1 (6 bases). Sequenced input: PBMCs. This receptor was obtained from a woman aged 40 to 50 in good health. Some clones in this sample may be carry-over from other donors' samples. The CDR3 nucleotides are TGCGCCAGCAGCTGGGGGCCAAGCGAGGATGAGCAGTTCTTC. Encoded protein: CASSWGPSEDEQFF.